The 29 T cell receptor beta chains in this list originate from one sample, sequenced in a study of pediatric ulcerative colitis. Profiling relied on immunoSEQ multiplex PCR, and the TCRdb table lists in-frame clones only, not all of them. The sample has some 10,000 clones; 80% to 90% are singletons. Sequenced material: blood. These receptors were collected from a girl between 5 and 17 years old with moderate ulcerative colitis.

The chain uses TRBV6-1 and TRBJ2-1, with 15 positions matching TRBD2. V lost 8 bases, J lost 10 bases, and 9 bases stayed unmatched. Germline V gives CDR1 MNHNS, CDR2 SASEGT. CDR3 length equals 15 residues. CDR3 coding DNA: TGTGCCAGCGAAGACTGGACTAGCGGGAGGGGAGAGCAGTTCTTC. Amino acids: CASEDWTSGRGEQFF.

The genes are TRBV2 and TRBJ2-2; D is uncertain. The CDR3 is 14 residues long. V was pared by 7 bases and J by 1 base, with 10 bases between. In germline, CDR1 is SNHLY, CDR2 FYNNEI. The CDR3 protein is CASKSSRNTGELFF. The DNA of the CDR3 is TGTGCCAGCAAGAGTAGCCGGAACACCGGGGAGCTGTTTTTT. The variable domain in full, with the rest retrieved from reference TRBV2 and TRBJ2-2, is EPEVTQTPSHQVTQMGQEVILRCVPISNHLYFYWYRQILGQKVEFLVSFYNNEISEKSEIFDDQFSVERPDGSNFTLKIRSTKLEDSAMYFCASKSSRNTGELFFGEGSRLTVL.

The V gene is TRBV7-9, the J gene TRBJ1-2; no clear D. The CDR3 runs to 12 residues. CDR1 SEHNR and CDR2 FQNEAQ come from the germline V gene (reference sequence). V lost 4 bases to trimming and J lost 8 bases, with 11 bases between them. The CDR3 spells CASSSDVGGYTF. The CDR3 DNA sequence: TGTGCCAGCAGCTCGGACGTTGGGGGCTACACCTTC.

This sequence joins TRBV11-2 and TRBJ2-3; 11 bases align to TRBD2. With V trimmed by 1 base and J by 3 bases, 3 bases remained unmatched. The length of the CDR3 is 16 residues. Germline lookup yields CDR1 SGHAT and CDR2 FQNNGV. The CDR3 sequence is CASSLGTSGRTDTQYF. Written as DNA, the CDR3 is TGTGCCAGCAGCTTAGGAACTAGCGGGAGAACAGATACGCAGTATTTT.

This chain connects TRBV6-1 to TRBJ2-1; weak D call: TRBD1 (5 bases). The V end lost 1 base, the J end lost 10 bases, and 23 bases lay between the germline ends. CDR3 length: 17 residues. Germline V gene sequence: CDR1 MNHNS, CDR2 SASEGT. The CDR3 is CASSEGSAGQTSGEQFF. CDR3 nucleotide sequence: TGTGCCAGCAGTGAAGGTTCGGCAGGGCAAACATCTGGCGAGCAGTTCTTC.

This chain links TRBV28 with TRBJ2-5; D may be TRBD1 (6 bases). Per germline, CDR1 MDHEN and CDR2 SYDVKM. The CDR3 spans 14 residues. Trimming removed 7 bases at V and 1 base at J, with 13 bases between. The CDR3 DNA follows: TGTGCCAGCAACGACAGGCCAATCCAAGAGACCCAGTACTTC. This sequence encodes CASNDRPIQETQYF. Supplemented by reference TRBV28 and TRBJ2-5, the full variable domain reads DVKVTQSSRYLVKRTGEKVFLECVQDMDHENMFWYRQDPGLGLRLIYFSYDVKMKEKGDIPEGYSVSREKKERFSLILESASTNQTSMYLCASNDRPIQETQYFGPGTRLLVL.

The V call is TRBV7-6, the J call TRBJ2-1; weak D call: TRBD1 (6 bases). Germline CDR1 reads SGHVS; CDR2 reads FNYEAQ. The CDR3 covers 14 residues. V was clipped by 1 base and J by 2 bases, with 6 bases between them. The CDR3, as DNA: TGTGCCAGCAGCTTAGGGACAGCCTACAATGAGCAGTTCTTC. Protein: CASSLGTAYNEQFF.

For the CDR3, the DNA is TGCGCCAGTCGGCGGAGAACTCAAGAGACCCAGTACTTC. Amino acids: CASRRRTQETQYF. V is TRBV5-1 and J is TRBJ2-5; D gene unclear. The ends were cut back, 8 bases at V and 2 bases at J, with 13 bases in the middle. CDR3 size: 13 residues. In germline, CDR1 is SGHRS, CDR2 YFSETQ.

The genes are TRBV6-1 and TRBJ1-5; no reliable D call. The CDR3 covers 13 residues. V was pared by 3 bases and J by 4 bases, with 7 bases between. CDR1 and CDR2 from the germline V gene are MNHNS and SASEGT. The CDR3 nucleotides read TGTGCCAGCAGTGACTTCGGGAATCAGCCCCAGCATTTT. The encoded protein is CASSDFGNQPQHF.

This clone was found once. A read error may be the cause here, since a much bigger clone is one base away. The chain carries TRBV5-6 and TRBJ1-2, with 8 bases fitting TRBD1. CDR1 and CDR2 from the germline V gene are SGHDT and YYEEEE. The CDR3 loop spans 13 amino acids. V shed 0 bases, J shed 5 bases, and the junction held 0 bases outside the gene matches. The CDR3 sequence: CASSLGTGYGYTF. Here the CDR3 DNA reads TGTGCCAGCAGCTTGGGGACAGGGTATGGCTACACCTTC.

The CDR3 DNA is TGCGCCAGCAGCTTGAGTTGGGGGAGCAATCAGCCCCAGCATTTT. The encoded protein is CASSLSWGSNQPQHF. The chain uses TRBV5-1 and TRBJ1-5; D possibly corresponds to TRBD1 (5 bases). The CDR3 is 15 amino acids. Trimming cost V 1 base and J 1 base, with 9 bases left between them. Germline-derived CDR1 and CDR2 are SGHRS and YFSETQ.

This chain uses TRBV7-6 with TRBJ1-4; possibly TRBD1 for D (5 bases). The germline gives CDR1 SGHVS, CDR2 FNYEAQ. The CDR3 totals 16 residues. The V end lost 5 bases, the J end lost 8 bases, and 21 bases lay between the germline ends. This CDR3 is CASSVGPGAGGEKLFF. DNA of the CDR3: TGTGCCAGCAGCGTAGGACCGGGAGCGGGGGGGGAAAAACTGTTTTTT.

The CDR3 DNA follows: TGTGCCAGTACCCTCGCGGGTGGGAACACTGAAGCTTTCTTT. It encodes CASTLAGGNTEAFF. The chain joins TRBV19 to TRBJ1-1; D not certain. V lost 7 bases and J lost 1, with 13 bases in between. CDR3 length: 14 amino acids. CDR1 is LNHDA and CDR2 is SQIVND in the germline V gene (reference sequence).

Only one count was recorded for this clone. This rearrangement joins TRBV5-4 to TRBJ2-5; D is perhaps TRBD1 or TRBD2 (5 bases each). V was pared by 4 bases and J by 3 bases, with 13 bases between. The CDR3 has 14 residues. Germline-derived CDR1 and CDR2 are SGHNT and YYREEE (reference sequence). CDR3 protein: CASSASGREETQYF. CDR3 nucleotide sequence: TGTGCCAGCAGCGCTTCGGGACGGGAAGAGACCCAGTACTTC.

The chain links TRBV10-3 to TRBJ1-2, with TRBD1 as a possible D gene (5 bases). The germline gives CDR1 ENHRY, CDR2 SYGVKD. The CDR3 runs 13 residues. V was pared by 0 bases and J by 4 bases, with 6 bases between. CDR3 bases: TGTGCCATCAGTGAGTCCAGGGCCTATGGCTACACCTTC. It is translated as CAISESRAYGYTF.

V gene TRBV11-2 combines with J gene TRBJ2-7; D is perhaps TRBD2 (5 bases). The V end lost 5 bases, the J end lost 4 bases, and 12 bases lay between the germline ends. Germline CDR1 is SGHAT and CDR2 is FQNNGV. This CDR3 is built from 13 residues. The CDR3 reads CASSSPRGYEQYF. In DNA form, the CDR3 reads TGTGCCAGCAGCAGCCCCCGCGGGTACGAGCAGTACTTC.

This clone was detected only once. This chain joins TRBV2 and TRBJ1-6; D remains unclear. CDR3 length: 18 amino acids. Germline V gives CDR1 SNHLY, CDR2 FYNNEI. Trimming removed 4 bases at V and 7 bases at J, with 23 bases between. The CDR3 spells CASSGVEREFYSNSPLHF. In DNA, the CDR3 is TGTGCCAGCAGTGGGGTCGAGAGGGAGTTTTATTCAAATTCACCCCTCCACTTT.

The CDR3 loop is CASRRGPDKNIQYF. CDR3 coding DNA: TGTGCCAGCAGGCGGGGGCCGGACAAAAACATTCAGTACTTC. The chain is built from TRBV2 and TRBJ2-4, with D possibly matching TRBD2 (7 bases). The CDR3 has 14 residues. V lost 6 bases to trimming and J lost 3 bases, with 12 bases between them. The germline V gene encodes CDR1 SNHLY and CDR2 FYNNEI.

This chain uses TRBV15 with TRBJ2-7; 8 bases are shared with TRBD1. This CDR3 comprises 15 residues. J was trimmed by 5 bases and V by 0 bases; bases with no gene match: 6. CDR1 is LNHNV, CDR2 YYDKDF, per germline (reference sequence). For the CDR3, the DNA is TGTGCCACCAGCAGAGATTATCAGGGGGCAGACGAGCAGTACTTC. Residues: CATSRDYQGADEQYF.

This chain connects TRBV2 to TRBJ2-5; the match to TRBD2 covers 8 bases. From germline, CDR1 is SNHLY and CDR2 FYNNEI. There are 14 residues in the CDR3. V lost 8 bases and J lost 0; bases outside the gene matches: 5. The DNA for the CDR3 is TGTGCCAGCCGGGCGGGGGGCAACCAAGAGACCCAGTACTTC. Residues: CASRAGGNQETQYF.

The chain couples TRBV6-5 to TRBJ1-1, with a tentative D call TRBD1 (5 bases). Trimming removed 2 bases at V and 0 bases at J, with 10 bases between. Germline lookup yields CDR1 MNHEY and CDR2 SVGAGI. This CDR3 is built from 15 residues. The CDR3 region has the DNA TGTGCCAGCAGTTACCGTGTAGGGGTGAACACTGAAGCTTTCTTT. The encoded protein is CASSYRVGVNTEAFF.

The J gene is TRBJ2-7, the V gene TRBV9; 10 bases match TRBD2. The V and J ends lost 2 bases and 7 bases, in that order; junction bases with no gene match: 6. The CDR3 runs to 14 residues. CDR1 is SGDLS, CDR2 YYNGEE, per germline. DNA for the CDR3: TGTGCCAGCAGCGTTAGCGGGAGGAAGGATGAGCAGTACTTC. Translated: CASSVSGRKDEQYF.

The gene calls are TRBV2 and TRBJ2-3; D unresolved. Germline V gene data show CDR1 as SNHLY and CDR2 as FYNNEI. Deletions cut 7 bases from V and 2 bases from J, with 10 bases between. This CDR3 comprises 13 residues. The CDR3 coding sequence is TGTGCCAGCATGGTAGACCCCACAGATACGCAGTATTTT. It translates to CASMVDPTDTQYF.

The chain's CDR3 is CSSAMVRVPQPQHF. CDR3 nucleotide sequence: TGCAGCTCCGCCATGGTCAGGGTGCCTCAGCCCCAGCATTTT. The V gene is TRBV29-1, the J gene TRBJ1-5; TRBD1 might be the D (5 bases). Trimming removed 8 bases at V and 6 bases at J, with 20 bases between. Germline values: CDR1 SQVTM, CDR2 ANQGSEA. This CDR3 comprises 14 residues. Full variable domain (rest looked up from reference TRBV29-1 and TRBJ1-5): SAVISQKPSRDICQRGTSLTIQCQVDSQVTMMFWYRQQPGQSLTLIATANQGSEATYESGFVIDKFPISRPNLTFSTLTVSNMSPEDSSIYLCSSAMVRVPQPQHFGDGTRLSIL.

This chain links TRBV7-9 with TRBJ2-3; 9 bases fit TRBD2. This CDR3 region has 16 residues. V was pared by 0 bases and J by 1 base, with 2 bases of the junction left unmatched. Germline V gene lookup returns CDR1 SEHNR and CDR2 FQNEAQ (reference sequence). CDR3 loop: CASSLARGGGTDTQYF. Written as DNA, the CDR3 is TGTGCCAGCAGCTTAGCGCGGGGGGGAGGCACAGATACGCAGTATTTT.

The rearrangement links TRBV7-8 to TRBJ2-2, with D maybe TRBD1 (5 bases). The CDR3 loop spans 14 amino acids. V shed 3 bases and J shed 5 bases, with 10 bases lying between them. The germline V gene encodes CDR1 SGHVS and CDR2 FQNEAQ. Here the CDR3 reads CASSLSRVTGELFF. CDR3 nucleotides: TGTGCCAGCAGCTTGAGCAGGGTTACCGGGGAGCTGTTTTTT.

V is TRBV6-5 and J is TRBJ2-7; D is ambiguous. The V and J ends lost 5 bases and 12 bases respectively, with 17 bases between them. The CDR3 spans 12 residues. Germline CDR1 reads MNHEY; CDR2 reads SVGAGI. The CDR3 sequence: CASSESGQLWYF. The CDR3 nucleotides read TGTGCCAGCAGTGAATCGGGCCAGCTCTGGTACTTC.

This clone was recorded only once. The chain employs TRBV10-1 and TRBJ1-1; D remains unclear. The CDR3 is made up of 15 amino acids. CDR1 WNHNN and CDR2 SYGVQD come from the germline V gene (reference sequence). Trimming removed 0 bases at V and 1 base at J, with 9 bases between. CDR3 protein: CASSESRFKNTEAFF. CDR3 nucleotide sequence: TGCGCCAGCAGTGAGTCAAGGTTTAAGAACACTGAAGCTTTCTTT.

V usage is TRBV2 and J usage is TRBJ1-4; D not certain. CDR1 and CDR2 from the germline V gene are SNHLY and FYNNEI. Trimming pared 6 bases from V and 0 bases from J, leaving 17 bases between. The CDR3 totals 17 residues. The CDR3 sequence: CASSLKSVVTTNEKLFF. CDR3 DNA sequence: TGTGCCAGCAGCCTGAAGTCGGTCGTCACAACTAATGAAAAACTGTTTTTT.